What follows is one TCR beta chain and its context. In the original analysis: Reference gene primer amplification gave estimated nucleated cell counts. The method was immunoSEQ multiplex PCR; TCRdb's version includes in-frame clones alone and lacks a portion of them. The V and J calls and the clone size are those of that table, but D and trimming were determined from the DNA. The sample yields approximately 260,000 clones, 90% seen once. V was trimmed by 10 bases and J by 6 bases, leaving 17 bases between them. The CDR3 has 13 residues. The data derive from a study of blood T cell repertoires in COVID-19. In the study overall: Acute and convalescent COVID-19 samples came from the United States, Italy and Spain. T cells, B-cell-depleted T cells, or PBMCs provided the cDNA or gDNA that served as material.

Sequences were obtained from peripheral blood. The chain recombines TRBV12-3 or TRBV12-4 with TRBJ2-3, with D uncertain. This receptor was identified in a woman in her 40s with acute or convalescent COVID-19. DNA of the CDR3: TGTGCCAACTCTCTAGGCCCCGCGGATACGCAGTATTTT. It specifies CANSLGPADTQYF.